Listed below are T cell receptor beta chains from one sample, sequenced in a study of response to subunit inactivated influenza vaccine. One entry per CDR3 protein, called by TCRdb with MiXCR from the RT-PCR reads. The table records approximately 530,000 distinct CDR3 sequences, about 7.2% of them present only once. Sequenced material: PBMCs from blood, taken 23 months after vaccination. These receptors were collected from a man aged 45 to 70 who received an inactivated influenza vaccine. Each CDR3 is given with its conserved first and last residue. Each record gives: clone size, J gene, V gene, CDR3 protein. Clone size is shown for a subset of rows, as once, few, many or a class of expanded clone.

>many|TRBJ1-1|TRBV7-9
CASSSGGNTEAFF
>.|TRBJ2-1|TRBV6-4
CASSPASGGANEQFF
>many|TRBJ1-1|TRBV7-2
CASSLGRGWTEAFF
>few|TRBJ2-3|TRBV18
CASSPSRLAGDTQYF
>.|TRBJ1-5|TRBV20-1
CSAVDGIRGQPQHF
>few|TRBJ2-7|TRBV28
CASSFPPRTGNEQYF
>few|TRBJ2-5|TRBV20-1
CSARSGVIQETQYF
>many|TRBJ2-3|TRBV28
CASSLRTGGPDTQYF
>many|TRBJ1-4|TRBV27
CASSLLGMGMTNEKLFF
>many|TRBJ1-5|TRBV7-2
CASSPDRGREQPQHF
>.|TRBJ2-7|TRBV7-2
CASSFSNDYEQYF